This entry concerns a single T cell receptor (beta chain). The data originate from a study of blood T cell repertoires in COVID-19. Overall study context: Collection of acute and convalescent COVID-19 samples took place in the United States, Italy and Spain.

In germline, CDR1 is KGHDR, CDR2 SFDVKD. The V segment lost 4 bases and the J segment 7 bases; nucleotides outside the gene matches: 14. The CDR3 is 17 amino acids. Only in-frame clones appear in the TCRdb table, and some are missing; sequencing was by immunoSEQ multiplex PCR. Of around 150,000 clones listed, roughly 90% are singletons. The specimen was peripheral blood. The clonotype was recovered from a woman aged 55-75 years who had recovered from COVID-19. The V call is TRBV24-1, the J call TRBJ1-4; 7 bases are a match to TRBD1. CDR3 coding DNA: TGTGCCACCAGTGACGGGACAGACCATAGCCAAAGTGAAAAACTGTTTTTT. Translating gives CATSDGTDHSQSEKLFF.